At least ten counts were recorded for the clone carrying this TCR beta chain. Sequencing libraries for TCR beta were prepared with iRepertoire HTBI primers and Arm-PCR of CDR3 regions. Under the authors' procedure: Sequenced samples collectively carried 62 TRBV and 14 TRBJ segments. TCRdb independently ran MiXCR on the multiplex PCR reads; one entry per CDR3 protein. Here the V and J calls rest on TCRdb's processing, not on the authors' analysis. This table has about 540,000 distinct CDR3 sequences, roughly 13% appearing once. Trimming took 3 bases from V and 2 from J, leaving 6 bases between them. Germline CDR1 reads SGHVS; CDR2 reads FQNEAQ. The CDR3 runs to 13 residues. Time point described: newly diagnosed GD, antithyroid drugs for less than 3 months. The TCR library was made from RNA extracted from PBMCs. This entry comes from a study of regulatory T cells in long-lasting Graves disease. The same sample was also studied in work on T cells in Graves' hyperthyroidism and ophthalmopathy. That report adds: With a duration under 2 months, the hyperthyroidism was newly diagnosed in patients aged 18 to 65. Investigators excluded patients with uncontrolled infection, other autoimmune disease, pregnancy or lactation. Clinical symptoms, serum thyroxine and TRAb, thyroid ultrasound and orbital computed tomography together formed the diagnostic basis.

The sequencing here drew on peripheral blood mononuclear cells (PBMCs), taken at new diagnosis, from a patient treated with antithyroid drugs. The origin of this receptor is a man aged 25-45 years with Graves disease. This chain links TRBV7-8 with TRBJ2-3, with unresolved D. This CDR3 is CASSLETTDTQYF. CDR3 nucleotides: TGTGCCAGCAGCTTGGAGACCACAGATACGCAGTATTTT.